The 3 T cell receptor beta chains in this list originate from one sample, sequenced in a study of T cell responses to AZD1222 COVID-19 vaccine. TCRdb's copy holds only in-frame clones and misses some; the assay was immunoSEQ multiplex PCR. The profile covers fewer than 180,000 clones, with under 95% appearing a single time and approximately 3.3% taken by the ten largest. Here the sequenced sample was peripheral blood, taken 28 days after the second AZD1222 dose. These receptors came from an adult who received the AZD1222 COVID-19 vaccine.

The chain recombines TRBV6-5 with TRBJ1-2, with D unresolved. The ends were cut back, 0 bases at V and 7 bases at J, with 9 bases in the middle. Germline V gene data show CDR1 as MNHEY and CDR2 as SVGAGI. CDR3 length: 13 amino acids. The CDR3 DNA sequence: TGTGCCAGCAGTTACTCGATATTAGGTGGCTACACCTTC. This sequence encodes CASSYSILGGYTF.

The rearrangement joins TRBV9 to TRBJ1-1; perhaps TRBD1 as D (6 bases). V dropped 10 bases and J dropped 7 bases, with 20 bases sitting between them. This CDR3 spans 13 amino acids. Germline V CDR1 and CDR2: SGDLS, YYNGEE. Here the CDR3 reads CASSRGGQGEAFF. DNA for the CDR3: TGTGCCTCCTCGAGGGGGGGGCAGGGTGAAGCTTTCTTT.

This clone was observed once. The chain has TRBV6-2 or TRBV6-3 and TRBJ2-3, with D maybe TRBD2 (5 bases). The CDR3 contains 15 residues. Trimming shortened V by 0 bases and J by 3 bases, and 10 bases separated the two germline ends. Germline values: CDR1 MNHEY, CDR2 SVGEGT. The CDR3 spells CASSYSRAVTDTQYF. DNA for the CDR3: TGTGCCAGCAGTTACTCGAGGGCAGTAACAGATACGCAGTATTTT.